Listed below are T cell receptor beta chains from one sample, sequenced in a study of PD-L1 blockade in urothelial cancer. Method: immunoSEQ multiplex PCR; TCRdb's copy keeps in-frame clones and lacks some. The sample has under 55,000 clones, about 80% seen once. The material sequenced was PBMCs, taken around atezolizumab (anti-PD-L1) treatment. The source is a man in his forties or fifties with urothelial cancer. The CDR3 runs from the conserved cysteine through the conserved F or W. Each record gives: clone size, J gene, D gene, V gene, CDR3 protein, CDR3 DNA. A D gene is named only where the DNA matches it firmly. Expanded clones get a size class; other rows say once, few or many, or leave the size out.

. | TRBJ2-7 | . | TRBV4-1 | CASSPSWRGTYEQYF | TGCGCCAGCAGCCCCTCTTGGAGGGGAACCTACGAGCAGTACTTC
. | TRBJ1-5 | TRBD1 | TRBV6-1 | CASSGQNRNQPQHF | TGTGCCAGCTCGGGACAGAACCGGAATCAGCCCCAGCATTTT
. | TRBJ1-3 | TRBD1 | TRBV30 | CAWNDQGAQGNTIYF | TGTGCCTGGAATGACCAGGGGGCGCAAGGAAACACCATATATTTT
few | TRBJ2-3 | TRBD2 | TRBV7-9 | CASSTGLGGLADTQYF | TGTGCCAGCAGCACGGGACTAGGTGGGTTGGCAGATACGCAGTATTTT
. | TRBJ1-2 | TRBD1 | TRBV7-8 | CASSSVSGQGYYGYTF | TGTGCCAGCAGCTCTGTTTCGGGACAGGGATACTATGGCTACACCTTC
. | TRBJ2-2 | TRBD2 | TRBV5-8 | CASSVAGGYTGELFF | TGTGCCAGCAGCGTAGCGGGAGGATACACCGGGGAGCTGTTTTTT
. | TRBJ1-1 | . | TRBV4-1 | CASSQESGRRTEAFF | TGCGCCAGCAGCCAAGAGTCAGGGCGAAGAACTGAAGCTTTCTTT
. | TRBJ2-5 | TRBD1 | TRBV5-1 | CASSLGTGGSETQYF | TGCGCCAGCAGCTTAGGGACAGGGGGGTCTGAGACCCAGTACTTC
. | TRBJ2-1 | TRBD2 | TRBV12-5 | CASGLVLGAGETNEQFF | TGTGCTAGTGGTTTGGTACTGGGAGCGGGAGAAACCAATGAGCAGTTCTTC
once | TRBJ2-2 | TRBD2 | TRBV9 | CASSEGLSGGPPRELFF | TGTGCCAGCAGCGAGGGACTTTCGGGAGGGCCTCCTAGGGAGCTGTTTTTT
. | TRBJ2-5 | . | TRBV7-2 | CASSERMGREETQYF | TGTGCCAGCAGCGAAAGGATGGGCAGAGAAGAGACCCAGTACTTC
. | TRBJ1-5 | TRBD1 | TRBV7-8 | CASSAPGQGSQPQHF | TGTGCCAGCAGCGCCCCGGGACAGGGGTCTCAGCCCCAGCATTTT
. | TRBJ1-2 | . | TRBV5-6 | CASTRGGALYGYTF | TGTGCCAGCACCCGGGGAGGGGCTTTATATGGCTACACCTTC
. | TRBJ1-2 | TRBD1 | TRBV10-3 | CAISGGRQGATFNYGYTF | TGTGCCATCAGTGGGGGGCGACAGGGGGCAACCTTTAACTATGGCTACACCTTC
. | TRBJ2-3 | . | TRBV10-3 | CAISPAGITDTQYF | TGTGCCATCAGTCCCGCCGGGATCACGGATACGCAGTATTTT
. | TRBJ2-1 | . | TRBV7-9 | CASSRGSSYNEQFF | TGTGCCAGCAGCCGGGGGAGCTCCTACAATGAGCAGTTCTTC
. | TRBJ2-3 | . | TRBV7-3 | CASSETGIDTQYF | TGTGCCAGCAGCGAAACAGGGATAGATACGCAGTATTTT
. | TRBJ2-1 | TRBD2 | TRBV15 | CATSRDVASGSSEQFF | TGTGCCACCAGCAGAGATGTGGCTAGCGGGAGCTCTGAGCAGTTCTTC
few | TRBJ2-2 | TRBD1 | TRBV18 | CASSFGQAAGELFF | TGTGCCAGCTCATTCGGACAGGCGGCCGGGGAGCTGTTTTTT
. | TRBJ2-7 | TRBD1 | TRBV6-5 | CASSGSGTGSYEQYF | TGTGCCAGCAGTGGTTCCGGGACAGGGTCCTACGAGCAGTACTTC
. | TRBJ2-5 | . | TRBV15 | CATSRVIEETQYF | TGTGCCACCAGCAGAGTGATAGAAGAGACCCAGTACTTC
. | TRBJ2-7 | TRBD2 | TRBV27 | CASSPRLAGGYEQYF | TGTGCCAGCAGTCCCAGACTAGCGGGAGGCTACGAGCAGTACTTC
. | TRBJ1-2 | TRBD1 | TRBV7-2 | CASSGRKGQGAYSYGYTF | TGTGCCAGCAGCGGCCGAAAAGGACAGGGGGCCTATTCCTATGGCTACACCTTC
. | TRBJ2-6 | . | TRBV7-2 | CASTPPPQGIGGANVLTF | TGTGCCAGCACGCCCCCACCCCAGGGGATAGGTGGGGCCAACGTCCTGACTTTC
. | TRBJ2-7 | TRBD2 | TRBV18 | CASSPLLAGVSYEQYF | TGTGCCAGCTCACCATTACTAGCGGGAGTTAGCTACGAGCAGTACTTC
. | TRBJ2-5 | TRBD2 | TRBV6-6 | CASSYGLAGEGGTQYF | TGTGCCAGCAGTTACGGACTAGCGGGAGAGGGGGGGACCCAGTACTTC